This TCR beta chain is from a study of T cell repertoires in cytomegalovirus infection. Study overall: It can be stated that public TCR beta signatures indicated CMV infection as well as a matching HLA type. Findings of the study overall: Across the ex vivo response, the dominant clonotypes were HLA-C-restricted CMV-specific TCR beta clonotypes. The study identified carriers of CMV plus the relevant HLA from cumulative public TCR beta family frequency.

One entry per CDR3 protein, called by TCRdb with MiXCR from the reads. The data contain about 110,000 distinct CDR3 sequences, 25% to 30% of them seen just once; the ten biggest clones take up about three quarters. A remark on this clonotype: Its antigen is currently unknown.

CDR3 size: 15 residues. CDR1 MGHRA and CDR2 YSYEKL come from the germline V gene. V shed 4 bases, J shed 4 bases, and the junction held 9 bases outside the gene matches. The chain is built from TRBV4-1 and TRBJ2-7; TRBD1 matches 8 bases. The TCR was taken from a human donor in good health (CMV status not recorded). Some clones in this sample may be carry-over from other donors' samples. The material was CD8+ T cells from cultured PBMCs, obtained from culture after CMV antigen stimulation. The CDR3 protein is CASSPESGQAYEQYF. DNA of the CDR3: TGCGCCAGCAGCCCCGAATCGGGACAGGCGTACGAGCAGTACTTC.